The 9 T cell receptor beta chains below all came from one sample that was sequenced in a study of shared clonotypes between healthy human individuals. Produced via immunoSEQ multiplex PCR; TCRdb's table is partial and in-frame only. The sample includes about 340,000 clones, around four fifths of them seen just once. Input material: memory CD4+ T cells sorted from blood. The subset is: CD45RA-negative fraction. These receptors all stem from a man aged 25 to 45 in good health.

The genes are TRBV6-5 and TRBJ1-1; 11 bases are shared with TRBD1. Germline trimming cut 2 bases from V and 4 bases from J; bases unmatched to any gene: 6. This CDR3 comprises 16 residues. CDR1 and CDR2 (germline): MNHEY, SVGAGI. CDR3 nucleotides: TGTGCCAGCAGTTACGGATGGACAGGGGGCGTCACTGAAGCTTTCTTT. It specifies CASSYGWTGGVTEAFF.

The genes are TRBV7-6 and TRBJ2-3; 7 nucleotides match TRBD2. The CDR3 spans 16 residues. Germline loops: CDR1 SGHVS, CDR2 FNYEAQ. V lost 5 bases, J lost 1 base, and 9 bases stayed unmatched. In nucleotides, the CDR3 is TGTGCCAGCAGCCCAAGGGAGGGTTGGGGCACAGATACGCAGTATTTT. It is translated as CASSPREGWGTDTQYF.

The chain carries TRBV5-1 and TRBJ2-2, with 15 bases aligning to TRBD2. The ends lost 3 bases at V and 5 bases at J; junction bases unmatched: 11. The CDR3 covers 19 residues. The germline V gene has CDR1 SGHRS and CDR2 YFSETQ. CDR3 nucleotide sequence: TGCGCCAGCAGCTCTGGGACTAGCGGGAGGAGTTGGTTTACCGGGGAGCTGTTTTTT. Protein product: CASSSGTSGRSWFTGELFF.

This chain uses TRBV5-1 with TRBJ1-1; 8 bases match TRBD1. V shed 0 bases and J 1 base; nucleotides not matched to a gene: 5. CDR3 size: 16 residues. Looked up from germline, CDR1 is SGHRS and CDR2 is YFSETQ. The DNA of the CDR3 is TGCGCCAGCAGCTTGGTTGGGACAGGTGAGAACACTGAAGCTTTCTTT. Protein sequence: CASSLVGTGENTEAFF.

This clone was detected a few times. The CDR3 DNA follows: TGTGCCAGTATCTTCGCGGGGGGGAGAGAGACCCAGTACTTC. This translates into CASIFAGGRETQYF. The genes are TRBV2 and TRBJ2-5; 9 bases are shared with TRBD2. Germline CDR1 reads SNHLY; CDR2 reads FYNNEI. The CDR3 loop spans 14 amino acids. Unmatched junction bases numbered 9, after V lost 9 bases and J lost 4 bases.

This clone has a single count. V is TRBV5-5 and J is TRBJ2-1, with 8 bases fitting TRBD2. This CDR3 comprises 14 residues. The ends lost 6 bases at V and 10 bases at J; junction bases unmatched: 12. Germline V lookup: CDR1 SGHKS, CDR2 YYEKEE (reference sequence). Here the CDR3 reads CASIGGLAQWEQFF. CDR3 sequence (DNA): TGTGCCAGCATTGGCGGACTAGCTCAATGGGAGCAGTTCTTC.

The DNA for the CDR3 is TGTGCCAGCTCACCGGATGAGACAGTCTACAATGAGCAGTTCTTC. Its protein is CASSPDETVYNEQFF. This rearrangement joins TRBV18 to TRBJ2-1; D is perhaps TRBD1 (5 bases). The V and J ends lost 3 bases and 3 bases respectively, with 12 bases between them. Germline CDR1 KGHSH, CDR2 LQKENI. This CDR3 spans 15 amino acids. The variable domain in full, completed from reference TRBV18 and TRBJ2-1, reads NAGVMQNPRHLVRRRGQEARLRCSPMKGHSHVYWYRQLPEEGLKFMVYLQKENIIDESGMPKERFSAEFPKEGPSILRIQQVVRGDSAAYFCASSPDETVYNEQFFGPGTRLTVL.

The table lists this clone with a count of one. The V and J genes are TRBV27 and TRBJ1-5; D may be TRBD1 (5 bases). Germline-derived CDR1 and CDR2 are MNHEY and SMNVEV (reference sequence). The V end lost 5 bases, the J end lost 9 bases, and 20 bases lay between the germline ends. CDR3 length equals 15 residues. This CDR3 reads CASSPTWGDVWPQHF. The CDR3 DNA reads TGTGCCAGCAGTCCCACTTGGGGGGACGTGTGGCCCCAGCATTTT.

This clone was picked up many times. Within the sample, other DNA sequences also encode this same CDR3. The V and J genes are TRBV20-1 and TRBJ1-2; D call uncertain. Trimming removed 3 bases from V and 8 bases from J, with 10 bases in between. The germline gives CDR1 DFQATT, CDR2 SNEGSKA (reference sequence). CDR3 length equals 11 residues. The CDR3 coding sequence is TGCAGTGCTAGCGCGGGGAACGGCTACACCTTC. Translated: CSASAGNGYTF.